These T cell receptor beta chains were read from a single sample in a study of cytomegalovirus exposure and HLA in healthy donors. Assay used: immunoSEQ multiplex PCR; TCRdb lists only in-frame clones, some missing. In the table there are roughly 120,000 clones, about three quarters of which are singletons. Source material: PBMCs. The receptor set was obtained from a man aged 50 or older in good health and CMV-seronegative. Both conserved end residues are part of each CDR3. D genes are given only for firm matches. Clone sizes are given selectively: once, few, many, or a class where the clone is expanded.

clone_size	v_call	d_call	j_call	cdr3_aa	cdr3_nt
.	TRBV6-6	.	TRBJ2-6	CASSLTRSGANVLTF	TGTGCCAGCAGTTTAACTAGATCTGGGGCCAACGTCCTGACTTTC
.	TRBV5-1	.	TRBJ2-2	CASSLGRVAGELFF	TGCGCCAGCAGCTTAGGCAGGGTTGCCGGGGAGCTGTTTTTT
.	TRBV7-6	.	TRBJ1-4	CASSPQGFGEKLFF	TGTGCCAGCAGCCCCCAGGGTTTTGGGGAAAAACTGTTTTTT
.	TRBV6-1	.	TRBJ2-1	CASSFKGGDEQFF	TGTGCCAGCAGTTTTAAAGGGGGGGATGAGCAGTTCTTC
once	TRBV19	.	TRBJ2-5	CASSFSGTLVGETQYF	TGTGCCAGTAGTTTCTCCGGGACACTAGTGGGGGAGACCCAGTACTTC
.	TRBV18	.	TRBJ1-1	CASSPATNTEAFF	TGTGCCAGCTCACCGGCCACCAACACTGAAGCTTTCTTT
.	TRBV27	.	TRBJ2-1	CASSLTDPIYNEQFF	TGTGCCAGCAGCCTGACAGATCCCATATACAATGAGCAGTTCTTC
.	TRBV2	.	TRBJ1-2	CASSEEGYTF	TGTGCCAGCAGTGAGGAGGGCTACACCTTC
.	TRBV7-8	.	TRBJ1-2	CASSPFIGSGGIGPVGYTF	TGTGCCAGCAGCCCATTTATAGGATCGGGAGGTATTGGCCCCGTTGGCTACACCTTC
few	TRBV25-1	.	TRBJ1-1	CAIEYRRNTEAFF	TGTGCCATCGAGTACAGGCGCAACACTGAAGCTTTCTTT
.	TRBV6-6	TRBD2	TRBJ2-5	CASSYGLAGSQETQYF	TGTGCCAGCAGTTACGGACTAGCGGGGAGCCAAGAGACCCAGTACTTC
few	TRBV14	TRBD1	TRBJ1-2	CASSPGSGQQFNYGYTF	TGTGCCAGCAGCCCCGGATCGGGACAGCAATTTAACTATGGCTACACCTTC
.	TRBV19	TRBD2	TRBJ2-2	CASTVGGYTGELFF	TGTGCCAGTACCGTCGGGGGGTACACCGGGGAGCTGTTTTTT
.	TRBV19	TRBD1	TRBJ2-7	CATSQGTGGFYEQYF	TGTGCCACCAGCCAAGGGACAGGGGGCTTCTACGAGCAGTACTTC
.	TRBV11-3	.	TRBJ1-1	CASSLGRGTEAFF	TGTGCCAGCAGCTTAGGAAGGGGTACTGAAGCTTTCTTT
.	TRBV7-2	.	TRBJ1-2	CASSLAGSPGYTF	TGTGCCAGCAGCTTAGCCGGGAGCCCAGGCTACACCTTC
.	TRBV28	.	TRBJ2-4	CASRGTKGKNIQYF	TGTGCCAGCCGAGGGACAAAAGGCAAAAACATTCAGTACTTC
.	TRBV1	.	TRBJ2-4	CTSSRQDRRLCLAKNIQYF	TGCACCAGCAGCCGACAAGACAGACGCCTCTGCCTAGCCAAAAACATTCAGTACTTC
few	TRBV6-1	.	TRBJ1-6	CASREESRGGSYNSPLHF	TGTGCCAGCAGGGAAGAATCTAGAGGGGGTTCCTATAATTCACCCCTCCACTTT
.	TRBV5-6	TRBD2	TRBJ2-1	CASSFPLAGGLGEQFF	TGTGCCAGCAGTTTCCCACTAGCGGGGGGGCTCGGTGAGCAGTTCTTC
.	TRBV9	.	TRBJ1-3	CASSRRVEGNTIYF	TGTGCCAGCAGCCGGAGAGTTGAAGGAAACACCATATATTTT
few	TRBV5-1	.	TRBJ2-3	CASSLGARVSDTQYF	TGCGCCAGCAGCTTGGGTGCCAGGGTTTCAGATACGCAGTATTTT
.	TRBV27	.	TRBJ1-3	CASSLFLGAASGNTIYF	TGTGCCAGCAGTTTATTCTTAGGGGCAGCCTCTGGAAACACCATATATTTT
once	TRBV5-1	.	TRBJ1-6	CASSPHSPSSYNSPLHF	TGCGCCAGCAGCCCCCACAGCCCGAGCTCCTATAATTCACCCCTCCACTTT
once	TRBV13	TRBD2	TRBJ2-3	CASSLGAGGLTDTQYF	TGTGCCAGCAGCCTTGGGGCGGGGGGACTCACAGATACGCAGTATTTT
.	TRBV7-9	.	TRBJ1-4	CASSRVTSGLNEKLFF	TGTGCCAGCAGCCGCGTTACGTCCGGGTTAAATGAAAAACTGTTTTTT
.	TRBV5-1	TRBD1	TRBJ1-1	CASSWGQGAVGTEAFF	TGCGCCAGCAGCTGGGGACAGGGGGCTGTGGGGACTGAAGCTTTCTTT
.	TRBV7-6	.	TRBJ2-3	CASSLSLSTDTQYF	TGTGCCAGCAGCTTGTCGCTAAGCACAGATACGCAGTATTTT
.	TRBV18	.	TRBJ1-4	CASSPGVASEKLFF	TGTGCCAGCTCACCCGGGGTCGCCTCTGAAAAACTGTTTTTT
.	TRBV6-1	.	TRBJ1-2	CAVVRSGVDYGYTF	TGTGCCGTTGTACGCTCGGGGGTGGACTATGGCTACACCTTC
.	TRBV4-1	TRBD1	TRBJ1-3	CASSLTGAGNTIYF	TGCGCCAGCAGCCTTACAGGGGCTGGAAACACCATATATTTT
once	TRBV18	TRBD1	TRBJ1-5	CASSPGTGDVNQPQHF	TGTGCCAGCTCACCAGGGACAGGGGATGTAAATCAGCCCCAGCATTTT
.	TRBV6-1	TRBD1	TRBJ1-3	CASSSGRGNTIYF	TGTGCCAGCAGTTCGGGCAGGGGGAACACCATATATTTT
.	TRBV29-1	.	TRBJ2-3	CSVEAGSADTQYF	TGCAGCGTTGAGGCAGGGTCGGCAGATACGCAGTATTTT
.	TRBV19	TRBD1	TRBJ2-3	CASSTSGGRQYF	TGTGCCAGTAGTACCTCAGGGGGCAGGCAGTATTTT
.	TRBV9	.	TRBJ2-1	CASSVESSAHNEQFF	TGTGCCAGCAGCGTAGAGAGTAGCGCCCACAATGAGCAGTTCTTC
.	TRBV2	.	TRBJ2-2	CASQKAANTGELFF	TGTGCCAGTCAGAAGGCGGCGAACACCGGGGAGCTGTTTTTT
once	TRBV6-5	.	TRBJ1-3	CASSISGLAGNTIYF	TGTGCCAGCAGCATCTCGGGGTTAGCCGGAAACACCATATATTTT
few	TRBV15	.	TRBJ1-2	CATSRGGSYGYTF	TGTGCCACCAGCAGAGGAGGGTCCTATGGCTACACCTTC
few	TRBV27	.	TRBJ2-5	CASSFSYQETQYF	TGTGCCAGCAGTTTCTCGTACCAAGAGACCCAGTACTTC
.	TRBV28	.	TRBJ2-1	CASSPRLGWENEQFF	TGTGCCAGCAGTCCCCGTTTGGGGTGGGAGAACGAGCAGTTCTTC